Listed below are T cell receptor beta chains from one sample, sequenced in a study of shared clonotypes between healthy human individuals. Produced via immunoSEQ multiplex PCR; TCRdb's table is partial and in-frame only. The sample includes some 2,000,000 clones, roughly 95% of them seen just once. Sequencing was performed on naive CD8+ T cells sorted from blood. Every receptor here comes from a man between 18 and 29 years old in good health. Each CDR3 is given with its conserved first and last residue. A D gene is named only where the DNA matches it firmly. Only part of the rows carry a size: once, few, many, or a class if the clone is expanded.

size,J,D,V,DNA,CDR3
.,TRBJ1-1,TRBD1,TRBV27,TGTGCCAGCAGTGCCCAGACAGGGCAAACTGAAGCTTTCTTT,CASSAQTGQTEAFF
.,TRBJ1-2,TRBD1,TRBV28,TGTGCCAGCAGTTTACCCCCGACAGGGGGCTATGGCTACACCTTC,CASSLPPTGGYGYTF
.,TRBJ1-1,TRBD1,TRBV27,TGTGCCAGCAGTCTACAGGGGCGGAACACTGAAGCTTTCTTT,CASSLQGRNTEAFF
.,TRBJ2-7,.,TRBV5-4,TGTGCCAGCAGTCTCGGGTACGAGCAGTACTTC,CASSLGYEQYF
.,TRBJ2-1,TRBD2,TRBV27,TGTGCCAGCAGCCCAGGCCTAGCGGGAGGGAATGAGCAGTTCTTC,CASSPGLAGGNEQFF
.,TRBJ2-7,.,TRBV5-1,TGCGCCAGCAGCTTCGGGGAAAACTACGAGCAGTACTTC,CASSFGENYEQYF
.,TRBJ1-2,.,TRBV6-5,TGTGCCAGCAGTTACTCTTGGGAAGGGACCAACTATGGCTACACCTTC,CASSYSWEGTNYGYTF
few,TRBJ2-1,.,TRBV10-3,TGTGCCATCCAAAAGGGCGCCTTCAATGAGCAGTTCTTC,CAIQKGAFNEQFF
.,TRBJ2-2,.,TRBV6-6,TGTGCCAGCAACGGGGTTACCGGGGAGCTGTTTTTT,CASNGVTGELFF
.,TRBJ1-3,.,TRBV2,TGTGCCAGCAGTGAGGCAGGGCGGGCAAACACCATATATTTT,CASSEAGRANTIYF
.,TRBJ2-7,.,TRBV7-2,TGTGCCAGCAGCTTAGTGGTCCAGGAGCAGTACTTC,CASSLVVQEQYF
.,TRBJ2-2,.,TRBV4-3,TGCGCCAGCAGCCACCTTGAAGGGGCCATCGGGGAGCTGTTTTTT,CASSHLEGAIGELFF
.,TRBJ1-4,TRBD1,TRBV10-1,TGCGCCAGCAGGGAAGAGCCGGGACAGGGACCCATTAATGTTGAAAAACTGTTTTTT,CASREEPGQGPINVEKLFF
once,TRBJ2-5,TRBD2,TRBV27,TGTGCCAGCAGCGGACTAGCGGGAGGTAACCAGTACTTC,CASSGLAGGNQYF
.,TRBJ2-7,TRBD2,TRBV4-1,TGCGCCAGCAGCCAAGATAGCGGGAGCCGATACGAGCAGTACTTC,CASSQDSGSRYEQYF
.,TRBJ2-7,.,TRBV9,TGTGCCAGCAGCGTAGAGGGAACGACCCACTCCTACGAGCAGTACTTC,CASSVEGTTHSYEQYF